The sequence of this T cell receptor (beta chain) was determined in a study of cytomegalovirus exposure and HLA in healthy donors. This CDR3 is 15 amino acids long. Looked up from germline, CDR1 is MNHEY and CDR2 is SMNVEV (reference sequence). V lost 0 bases and J lost 4, with 12 bases in between. The PCR ran on 60 Vbeta and 13 Jbeta primers. Only in-frame clones appear in the TCRdb table, and some are missing; sequencing was by immunoSEQ multiplex PCR. Counted here are around 130,000 clones, about 80% occurring once; the ten biggest clones make up about 4%. Sequencing was done on a sample of PBMCs. The rearrangement joins TRBV27 to TRBJ1-1; unclear D gene. The clonotype comes from a middle-aged woman in good health and CMV-seronegative. The CDR3 sequence is CASSLSSLGSTEAFF. In nucleotides, the CDR3 is TGTGCCAGCAGTTTATCGTCTCTCGGGTCCACTGAAGCTTTCTTT.